The rows below give T cell receptor beta chains drawn from one sample of a study of T cells after yellow fever vaccination. TCRdb re-called the 5' RACE reads with MiXCR, one entry per CDR3 protein. The sample lists hundreds of thousands of distinct CDR3 sequences, 15% to 20% occurring once. The sample consisted of PBMCs, taken 15 days after the yellow fever booster vaccination. These receptors all stem from a man aged 25 to 40 who received the YFV17D yellow fever vaccine. Both conserved end residues are part of each CDR3. The D gene is left open where the match is weak. The size entry is marked missing in some rows and otherwise reads once, few, many or a size class.

V: TRBV19
J: TRBJ1-2
size: NA
D: NA
DNA: TGTGCCAGTAGTACCAGGGTCAACTATGGCTACACCTTC
CDR3: CASSTRVNYGYTF

V: TRBV29-1
J: TRBJ1-1
size: NA
D: NA
DNA: TGCAGCGTCCAGAACACTGAAGCTTTCTTT
CDR3: CSVQNTEAFF

V: TRBV6-5
J: TRBJ2-3
size: NA
D: NA
DNA: TGTGCCAGCAGTTACTCGATAAACGATTGGGGCAACACAGATACGCAGTATTTT
CDR3: CASSYSINDWGNTDTQYF

V: TRBV7-6
J: TRBJ2-1
size: few
D: NA
DNA: TGTGCCAGCAGCTTAGCGCTGGAGAACAATGAGCAGTTCTTC
CDR3: CASSLALENNEQFF

V: TRBV20-1
J: TRBJ2-3
size: NA
D: NA
DNA: TGCAGTGCTAGAGGAAGGTCTCCAGGGCTCACAGATACGCAGTATTTT
CDR3: CSARGRSPGLTDTQYF

V: TRBV3-1
J: TRBJ2-5
size: NA
D: NA
DNA: TGTGCCAGCAGACAAGATGGCGGAGGAGGAGAGACCCAGTACTTC
CDR3: CASRQDGGGGETQYF

V: TRBV12-3/TRBV12-4
J: TRBJ2-1
size: NA
D: NA
DNA: TGTGCGGGAGGAAGGGGAGGTGAGCAGTTCTTC
CDR3: CAGGRGGEQFF

V: TRBV28
J: TRBJ2-2
size: NA
D: TRBD2
DNA: TGTGCCAGCAGAGTGGGAGGGCCCACCGGGGAGCTGTTTTTT
CDR3: CASRVGGPTGELFF

V: TRBV12-3/TRBV12-4
J: TRBJ2-1
size: few
D: TRBD2
DNA: TGTGCCAGCAGTACCGGAGCTAGCGGGAGCCCTCGGGGCTCCTACAATGAGCAGTTCTTC
CDR3: CASSTGASGSPRGSYNEQFF

V: TRBV3-1
J: TRBJ1-1
size: once
D: NA
DNA: TGTGCCAGCAGCCAATTACCGGAGGGGGAGGCTTTCTTT
CDR3: CASSQLPEGEAFF

V: TRBV20-1
J: TRBJ2-7
size: few
D: NA
DNA: TGCAGTGCTAGACGCATCGGGTCCTACGAGCAGTACTTC
CDR3: CSARRIGSYEQYF

V: TRBV12-3/TRBV12-4
J: TRBJ2-1
size: NA
D: TRBD2
DNA: TGTGCCAGCAGTTCAACTAGCGAGTCCTACAATGAGCAGTTCTTC
CDR3: CASSSTSESYNEQFF

V: TRBV4-3
J: TRBJ2-5
size: few
D: NA
DNA: TGCGCCAGCAGCCAAGATGAGGGGAAGGGGGAGACCCAGTACTTC
CDR3: CASSQDEGKGETQYF

V: TRBV7-2
J: TRBJ2-4
size: NA
D: NA
DNA: TGTGCCAGCAGCTTAGCCTTACAGGGGGGGGGAAACATTCAGTACTTC
CDR3: CASSLALQGGGNIQYF

V: TRBV10-3
J: TRBJ2-1
size: many
D: NA
DNA: TGTGCCATCAGTTGGGCCGACAATGAGCAGTTCTTC
CDR3: CAISWADNEQFF

V: TRBV14
J: TRBJ2-6
size: few
D: NA
DNA: TGTGCCAGGGCTCTATCGGGGGTGTCTGGGGCCAACGTCCTGACTTTC
CDR3: CARALSGVSGANVLTF

V: TRBV4-3
J: TRBJ2-2
size: NA
D: NA
DNA: TGCGCCAGCAGCCAAGATGGGGTGGGGGTCGGGGAGCTGTTTTTT
CDR3: CASSQDGVGVGELFF

V: TRBV28
J: TRBJ2-3
size: NA
D: TRBD1
DNA: TGTGCCAGCAGTTTATGGAAATCCGGGACAGCCACAGATACGCAGTATTTT
CDR3: CASSLWKSGTATDTQYF

V: TRBV7-8
J: TRBJ1-1
size: NA
D: NA
DNA: TGTGCCAGCAGCTTAGCCCCGGGTGGAGTGAACACTGAAGCTTTCTTT
CDR3: CASSLAPGGVNTEAFF

V: TRBV6-2/TRBV6-3
J: TRBJ2-3
size: few
D: NA
DNA: TGTGCCAGCAGTTACTTGAGCGGTCCGGGAGATACGCAGTATTTT
CDR3: CASSYLSGPGDTQYF

V: TRBV9
J: TRBJ2-1
size: NA
D: TRBD2
DNA: TGTGCCAGCAGCGAGGGACTAGCGGGTGCCAATGAGCAGTTCTTC
CDR3: CASSEGLAGANEQFF

V: TRBV20-1
J: TRBJ2-4
size: NA
D: NA
DNA: TGCAGTGCTACCACCAACACTCTAGCCAAAAACATTCAGTACTTC
CDR3: CSATTNTLAKNIQYF

V: TRBV6-5
J: TRBJ2-2
size: few
D: NA
DNA: TGTGCCAGCAGTTACGGTGGGAGGAGTTACACCGGGGAGCTGTTTTTT
CDR3: CASSYGGRSYTGELFF

V: TRBV5-4
J: TRBJ2-6
size: few
D: NA
DNA: TGTGCCAGCAGGATACAGGTATCTGGGGCCAACGTCCTGACTTTC
CDR3: CASRIQVSGANVLTF

V: TRBV5-5
J: TRBJ2-5
size: few
D: TRBD2
DNA: TGTGCCAGCAGTTACGGACTAGCGGGAGGGCCGGGGAAAGAGACCCAGTACTTC
CDR3: CASSYGLAGGPGKETQYF

V: TRBV7-2
J: TRBJ2-1
size: few
D: NA
DNA: TGTGCCAGCAGCTTAGGGCCCGGAGGCGGGGTATATGAGCAGTTCTTC
CDR3: CASSLGPGGGVYEQFF

V: TRBV7-2
J: TRBJ2-4
size: NA
D: NA
DNA: TGTGCCAGCAGCCCTATCTACAGCGATAAAGCCAAAAACATTCAGTACTTC
CDR3: CASSPIYSDKAKNIQYF

V: TRBV29-1
J: TRBJ1-2
size: NA
D: TRBD1
DNA: TGCAGCGCTGTACCGACAGGGGGAAGCTATGGCTACACCTTC
CDR3: CSAVPTGGSYGYTF

V: TRBV7-2
J: TRBJ2-3
size: few
D: NA
DNA: TGTGCCAGCAGCAGACAGACGAGGAGCACAGATACGCAGTATTTT
CDR3: CASSRQTRSTDTQYF

V: TRBV7-6
J: TRBJ2-7
size: NA
D: NA
DNA: TGTGCCAGCAGCTTGGGTAGGGGGTTCTCCTACGAGCAGTACTTC
CDR3: CASSLGRGFSYEQYF

V: TRBV20-1
J: TRBJ2-7
size: few
D: NA
DNA: TGCAGTGCTAGGGCGGACCACTCCTACGAGCAGTACTTC
CDR3: CSARADHSYEQYF

V: TRBV20-1
J: TRBJ2-2
size: NA
D: TRBD1
DNA: TGCAGTGCTAGAGGGACAGGGGGTGATACCGGGGAGCTGTTTTTT
CDR3: CSARGTGGDTGELFF

V: TRBV7-8
J: TRBJ2-5
size: few
D: TRBD2
DNA: TGTGCCAGCAGCTTCCGTGAGGCTAGCGGGCAAGAGACCCAGTACTTC
CDR3: CASSFREASGQETQYF

V: TRBV4-2
J: TRBJ1-1
size: NA
D: TRBD1
DNA: TGTGCCAGCAGCCAAGAGGGACAGCACACTGAAGCTTTCTTT
CDR3: CASSQEGQHTEAFF

V: TRBV25-1
J: TRBJ2-5
size: few
D: TRBD1
DNA: TGTGCCAGCAGTGAGCCCGCGGGGACAGGGGGCTTGGAGACCCAGTACTTC
CDR3: CASSEPAGTGGLETQYF

V: TRBV4-3
J: TRBJ2-7
size: few
D: TRBD2
DNA: TGCGCCAGCAGCCAAGACCTCCACGGGCTAGCGGGGAGCTACGAGCAGTACTTC
CDR3: CASSQDLHGLAGSYEQYF

V: TRBV29-1
J: TRBJ2-6
size: few
D: TRBD2
DNA: TGCAGCGTTGAAGATCTTAGCGGGGCAGGCGTCCTGACTTTC
CDR3: CSVEDLSGAGVLTF

V: TRBV6-1
J: TRBJ2-5
size: few
D: NA
DNA: TGTGCCAGCAGTGAAAGGGCAGGGGCCATTCAAGAGACCCAGTACTTC
CDR3: CASSERAGAIQETQYF

V: TRBV9
J: TRBJ2-3
size: NA
D: NA
DNA: TGTGCCAGCAGCGGAGAAGATTGGGGGGAGACAGATACGCAGTATTTT
CDR3: CASSGEDWGETDTQYF

V: TRBV6-2/TRBV6-3
J: TRBJ1-1
size: NA
D: NA
DNA: TGTGCCAGCAGTACCCCTGGGGGGAACACTGAAGCTTTCTTT
CDR3: CASSTPGGNTEAFF

V: TRBV20-1
J: TRBJ2-3
size: once
D: TRBD2
DNA: TGCAGTGCTAGAGTTGTTGGTGGGAGGGGCGACACAGATACGCAGTATTTT
CDR3: CSARVVGGRGDTDTQYF

V: TRBV12-3/TRBV12-4
J: TRBJ1-2
size: many
D: TRBD1
DNA: TGTGCCAGCAGTCACGGGACAGACTATGGCTACACCTTC
CDR3: CASSHGTDYGYTF

V: TRBV5-1
J: TRBJ1-2
size: few
D: NA
DNA: TGCGCCAGCAGTTCCCGGACTCCCCCGGGCTACACCTTC
CDR3: CASSSRTPPGYTF

V: TRBV14
J: TRBJ1-1
size: few
D: NA
DNA: TGTGCCAGCAGCCGAGCCCGGGACACTGAAGCTTTCTTT
CDR3: CASSRARDTEAFF

V: TRBV5-1
J: TRBJ2-2
size: few
D: NA
DNA: TGCGCCAGCAGCTTTAGGACCGACAACACCGGGGAGCTGTTTTTT
CDR3: CASSFRTDNTGELFF

V: TRBV28
J: TRBJ2-7
size: NA
D: TRBD1
DNA: TGTGCCAGCAGGTCCTGGGACAGGGCCAACGAGCAGTACTTC
CDR3: CASRSWDRANEQYF

V: TRBV20-1
J: TRBJ1-2
size: NA
D: NA
DNA: TGCAGTGCTAGAGTCCCCCCAGGGCTAGATGGCTACACCTTC
CDR3: CSARVPPGLDGYTF

V: TRBV24-1
J: TRBJ2-5
size: few
D: NA
DNA: TGTGCCACCAGTGACTGCCCCGGGACTCCCGACCCATTTCAAGAGACCCAGTACTTC
CDR3: CATSDCPGTPDPFQETQYF

V: TRBV12-3/TRBV12-4
J: TRBJ1-1
size: NA
D: NA
DNA: TGTGCCAGCACCGGTCAGTTGAACACTGAAGCTTTCTTT
CDR3: CASTGQLNTEAFF

V: TRBV12-3/TRBV12-4
J: TRBJ2-5
size: few
D: TRBD1
DNA: TGTGCCAGCAGTTTAGTCGGGTTGAATCAGGGGGCCCAGTACTTC
CDR3: CASSLVGLNQGAQYF

V: TRBV12-3/TRBV12-4
J: TRBJ2-5
size: many
D: NA
DNA: TGTGCCAGCAGTTTGGGCTCGACCGAGACCCAGTACTTC
CDR3: CASSLGSTETQYF

V: TRBV20-1
J: TRBJ1-3
size: NA
D: NA
DNA: TGCAGTGCTAGAGGGGAGCGCTCTGGAAACACCATATATTTT
CDR3: CSARGERSGNTIYF

V: TRBV12-5
J: TRBJ1-3
size: few
D: TRBD1
DNA: TGTGCTAGTGGTCCCGACAGGGTCTCTGGAAACACCATATATTTT
CDR3: CASGPDRVSGNTIYF

V: TRBV5-1
J: TRBJ2-7
size: NA
D: NA
DNA: TGCGCCAGCAGCTTGGATCCGGGGTTCTACGAGCAGTACTTC
CDR3: CASSLDPGFYEQYF

V: TRBV10-3
J: TRBJ2-7
size: few
D: TRBD1
DNA: TGTGCCATCAGTCCGGACAGGAGCTCCTACGAGCAGTACTTC
CDR3: CAISPDRSSYEQYF

V: TRBV12-3/TRBV12-4
J: TRBJ2-3
size: NA
D: TRBD2
DNA: TGTGCCAGCCGGACTAGCGGGATTTCAGATACGCAGTATTTT
CDR3: CASRTSGISDTQYF

V: TRBV5-1
J: TRBJ1-1
size: NA
D: NA
DNA: TGCGCCAGCAGCTTGTTCCCCGGGGACCTGAACACTGAAGCTTTCTTT
CDR3: CASSLFPGDLNTEAFF

V: TRBV7-2
J: TRBJ2-5
size: NA
D: TRBD1
DNA: TGTGCCAGCAGCCAATCTCCGGGACAGGGTTGGGAGACCCAGTACTTC
CDR3: CASSQSPGQGWETQYF

V: TRBV6-1
J: TRBJ1-1
size: NA
D: TRBD1
DNA: TGTGCCAGCAGTCCTCACCGGACAGGGGGCTTATCGAACACTGAAGCTTTCTTT
CDR3: CASSPHRTGGLSNTEAFF